These 7 T cell receptor beta chains were all obtained from the same sample, sequenced in a study of control samples from healthy donors and cancer patients. Measured with immunoSEQ multiplex PCR; TCRdb has only the in-frame clones, and not every one. This table has roughly 39,000 clones, approximately 90% appearing once. Sequenced material: blood. The receptors derive from a woman in her 50s in good health.

The chain carries TRBV5-6 and TRBJ1-2; 7 bases agree with TRBD1. The germline CDR1 and CDR2 sequences are SGHDT and YYEEEE. The CDR3 length is 14 residues. J lost 7 bases, V lost 9 bases, and 15 bases had no gene match. CDR3 coding DNA: TGTGCCACTTCGACCCAGACAGGGTTAGGTGGCTACACCTTC. Its protein product is CATSTQTGLGGYTF. Supplemented by reference TRBV5-6 and TRBJ1-2, the full variable domain reads DAGVTQSPTHLIKTRGQQVTLRCSPKSGHDTVSWYQQALGQGPQFIFQYYEEEERQRGNFPDRFSGHQFPNYSSELNVNALLLGDSALYLCATSTQTGLGGYTFGSGTRLTVV.

The chain links TRBV7-2 to TRBJ2-5, with 7 bases lining up with TRBD2. The V gene's germline CDR1 is SGHTA and CDR2 FQGNSA. With 2 bases clipped from V and 2 bases from J, the junction kept 11 bases outside the gene matches. The CDR3 totals 17 residues. CDR3: CASSLNLRGGGQETQYF. In DNA form, the CDR3 reads TGTGCCAGCAGCTTAAATTTGCGCGGGGGAGGTCAAGAGACCCAGTACTTC.

V gene TRBV19 combines with J gene TRBJ1-2; TRBD1 is a possible D gene (6 bases). With 5 bases removed from V and 0 bases from J, the gap between germline ends came to 13 bases. CDR1 and CDR2 (germline): LNHDA, SQIVND (reference sequence). The CDR3 spans 15 residues. This CDR3 reads CASSPGQYPNYGYTF. Written as DNA, the CDR3 is TGTGCCAGTAGTCCCGGACAGTACCCTAACTATGGCTACACCTTC.

The V gene is TRBV28, the J gene TRBJ1-1; possibly TRBD1 for D (6 bases). Germline V gives CDR1 MDHEN, CDR2 SYDVKM. Trimming left V 4 bases short and J 12 bases short, with 18 bases between. This CDR3 spans 13 amino acids. The chain's CDR3 is CASSSGQTRGPFF. CDR3 DNA: TGTGCCAGCAGTTCCGGACAGACCCGGGGGCCTTTCTTT.

This clone was observed a single time. The V and J genes are TRBV14 and TRBJ2-1; TRBD2 matches 8 bases. The CDR3 is 15 residues long. The junction had 10 bases not matched to a gene; V was cut back by 5 bases and J by 7 bases. Germline lookup yields CDR1 SGHDN and CDR2 FVKESK. The CDR3 sequence is CASSTSAGAGNEQFF. DNA for the CDR3: TGTGCCAGCAGCACCTCAGCGGGGGCGGGGAATGAGCAGTTCTTC. Supplemented by reference TRBV14 and TRBJ2-1, the full variable domain reads EAGVTQFPSHSVIEKGQTVTLRCDPISGHDNLYWYRRVMGKEIKFLLHFVKESKQDESGMPNNRFLAERTGGTYSTLKVQPAELEDSGVYFCASSTSAGAGNEQFFGPGTRLTVL.

The rearrangement links TRBV4-2 to TRBJ2-5; 7 bases agree with TRBD2. The CDR3 consists of 15 residues. Germline V gives CDR1 LGHNA, CDR2 YNFKEQ. The V gene end was trimmed by 0 bases and the J gene end by 3 bases; junction bases not matched to a gene: 4. In DNA, the CDR3 is TGTGCCAGCAGCCAAGACCCGGGGAGGGAAGAGACCCAGTACTTC. It specifies CASSQDPGREETQYF.

In DNA, the CDR3 is TGTGCCAGCAGCGGTGGAGGACAGTCTAACTATGGCTACACCTTC. Translation gives CASSGGGQSNYGYTF. The rearrangement uses TRBV9 and TRBJ1-2; TRBD1 might be the D (6 bases). The CDR3 runs to 15 residues. Germline values: CDR1 SGDLS, CDR2 YYNGEE. V was clipped by 3 bases and J by 0 bases, with 12 bases between them.